A selection of T cell receptor beta chains follows, all from one sample in a study of a mutant IDH1 vaccine in newly diagnosed glioma. Here immunoSEQ multiplex PCR was the method, and the copy in TCRdb shows in-frame clones only, minus some. The repertoire includes 40,000 to 45,000 clones, roughly 80% of them detected once, and about 4.6% sits in the top ten. What these receptors recognize is not known. The sequenced sample was PBMCs, obtained from a glioma patient whose treatment included an IDH1 peptide vaccine. The source of these receptors is a woman in her forties or fifties with glioma. Both conserved end residues are part of each CDR3.

j_call v_call cdr3_aa
TRBJ1-2 TRBV6-5 CASTNRWESYTF
TRBJ2-5 TRBV18 CASSPPARAETQYF
TRBJ1-4 TRBV5-1 CASSRDEKLFF
TRBJ2-7 TRBV5-6 CASSRTGAYEQYF
TRBJ1-5 TRBV6-5 CASSVGNSNQPQHF
TRBJ1-2 TRBV20-1 CSARGPDGYTF
TRBJ1-5 TRBV30 CAWSVRGNIYSNQPQHF
TRBJ2-2 TRBV18 CASSPRGQKVAGELFF
TRBJ2-4 TRBV15 CATSREEQGAAKNIQYF
TRBJ1-5 TRBV7-9 CASSSSDWDQPQHF
TRBJ2-7 TRBV6-1 CASRLDQSSYEQYF